The clone carrying this T cell receptor (beta chain) has a handful of counts. Its target is not known. TCRdb fed the RT-PCR reads into MiXCR, producing one record per CDR3 protein. The sample contains around 750,000 distinct CDR3 sequences, 20% to 25% of which appear only once. This record belongs to a study of response to subunit inactivated influenza vaccine. Germline-derived CDR1 and CDR2 are SQVTM and ANQGSEA. With V trimmed by 7 bases and J by 8 bases, 11 bases remained unmatched. The CDR3 consists of 14 residues. General study results and limits: The authors offered the suggestion that each seasonal influenza vaccination recruits few new T cells.

This sequence was found in a man aged 45-65 years who received an inactivated influenza vaccine. This sequence joins TRBV29-1 and TRBJ2-1, with TRBD1 identical over 10 bases. The sample in question was PBMCs from blood, obtained 4 to 6 days after vaccination. CDR3 nucleotides: TGCAGCGCCCGGTCTTCCGGGACAGGGGATGAGCAGTTCTTC. Translated, it gives CSARSSGTGDEQFF.